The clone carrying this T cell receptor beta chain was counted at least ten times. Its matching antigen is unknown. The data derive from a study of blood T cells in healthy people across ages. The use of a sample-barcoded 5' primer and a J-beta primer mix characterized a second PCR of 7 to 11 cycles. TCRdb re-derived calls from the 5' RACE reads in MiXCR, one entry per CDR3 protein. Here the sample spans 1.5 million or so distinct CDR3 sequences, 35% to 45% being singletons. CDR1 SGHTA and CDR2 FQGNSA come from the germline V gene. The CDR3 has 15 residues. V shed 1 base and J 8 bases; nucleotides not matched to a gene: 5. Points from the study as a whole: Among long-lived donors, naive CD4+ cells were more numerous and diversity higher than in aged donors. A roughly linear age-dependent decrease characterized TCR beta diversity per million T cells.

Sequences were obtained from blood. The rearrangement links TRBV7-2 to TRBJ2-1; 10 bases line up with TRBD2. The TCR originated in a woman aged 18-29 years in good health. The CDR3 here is CASSLGAGGPYEQFF. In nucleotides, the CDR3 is TGTGCCAGCAGCTTAGGAGCGGGGGGGCCGTATGAGCAGTTCTTC.